The T cell receptor (beta chain) under discussion was sequenced for a study of T cells in Graves' hyperthyroidism and ophthalmopathy. The germline V gene has CDR1 KGHDR and CDR2 SFDVKD. CDR3 size: 13 residues. Trimming left V 4 bases short and J 8 bases short, with 13 bases between. This clonotype was seen at least ten times. Authors of the study amplified TCR beta CDR3 regions from RNA transcripts. A set of HTBI primers served as the primers for a first-round RT-PCR of the TCR CDR3. TCRdb ran MiXCR on the multiplex PCR reads and lists one entry per CDR3 protein. The data show around 270,000 distinct CDR3 sequences, roughly 19% seen once.

The chain joins TRBV24-1 to TRBJ2-5; no reliable D call. This TCR came from a middle-aged man with Graves' ophthalmopathy. Sequenced sample: blood. The CDR3 DNA reads TGTGCCACCAGTGACCGCGTCGTGGATACCCAGTACTTC. It specifies CATSDRVVDTQYF.